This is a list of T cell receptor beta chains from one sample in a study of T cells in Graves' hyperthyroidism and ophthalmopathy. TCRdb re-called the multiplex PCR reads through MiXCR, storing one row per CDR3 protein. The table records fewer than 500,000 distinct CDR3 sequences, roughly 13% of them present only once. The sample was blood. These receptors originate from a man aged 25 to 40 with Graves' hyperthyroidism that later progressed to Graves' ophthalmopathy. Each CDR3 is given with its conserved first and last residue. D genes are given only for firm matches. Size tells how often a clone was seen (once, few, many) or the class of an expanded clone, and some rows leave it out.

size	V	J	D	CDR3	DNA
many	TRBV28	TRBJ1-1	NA	CASSFYSNTEAFF	TGTGCCAGCAGTTTTTACTCGAACACTGAAGCTTTCTTT
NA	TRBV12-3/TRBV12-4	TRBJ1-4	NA	CASRHTTNEKLFF	TGTGCCAGCCGCCATACAACTAATGAAAAACTGTTTTTT
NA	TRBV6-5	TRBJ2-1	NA	CASSYGESSVHEQFF	TGTGCCAGCAGTTACGGGGAGTCGTCAGTCCATGAGCAGTTCTTC
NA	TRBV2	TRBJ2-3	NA	CASDREGYTQYF	TGTGCCAGCGACAGGGAGGGATATACGCAGTATTTT
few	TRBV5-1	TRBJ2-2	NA	CASSLREQDTGELFF	TGCGCCAGCAGCTTGAGGGAGCAGGACACCGGGGAGCTGTTTTTT
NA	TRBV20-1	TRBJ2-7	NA	CSASYPGREQYF	TGCAGTGCCTCCTACCCGGGGCGGGAGCAGTACTTC
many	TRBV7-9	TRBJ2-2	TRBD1	CASRPGTGNGELFF	TGTGCCAGCAGACCCGGGACAGGGAACGGGGAGCTGTTTTTT
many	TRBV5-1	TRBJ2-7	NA	CASSSSGGSSYEQYF	TGCGCCAGCAGCTCCTCTGGGGGCTCATCCTACGAGCAGTACTTC
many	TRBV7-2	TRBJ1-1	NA	CASSLMGQGPAFF	TGTGCCAGCAGCCTTATGGGGCAAGGGCCCGCTTTCTTT
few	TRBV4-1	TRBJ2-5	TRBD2	CASSQRTSGGAYQETQYF	TGCGCCAGCAGCCAAAGGACTAGCGGGGGAGCCTACCAAGAGACCCAGTACTTC
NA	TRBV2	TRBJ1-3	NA	CASSRRMQSSSGNTIYF	TGTGCCAGCAGTCGACGTATGCAGAGCTCCTCTGGAAACACCATATATTTT
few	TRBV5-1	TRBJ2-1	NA	CASSFGSVEQFF	TGCGCCAGCAGCTTTGGCAGCGTTGAGCAGTTCTTC
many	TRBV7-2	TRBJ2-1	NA	CASSLADRTKQFF	TGTGCCAGCAGCTTAGCGGATCGGACCAAGCAGTTCTTC
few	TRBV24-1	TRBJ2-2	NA	CATSDPGQTGELFF	TGTGCCACCAGTGATCCCGGACAGACCGGGGAGCTGTTTTTT
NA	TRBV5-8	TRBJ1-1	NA	CASSLKDFIPEAFF	TGTGCCAGCAGCTTAAAGGACTTTATCCCTGAAGCTTTCTTT
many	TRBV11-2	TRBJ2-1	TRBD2	CASSLPQAGEASYNEQFF	TGTGCCAGCAGCTTACCCCAAGCGGGGGAGGCTTCATACAATGAGCAGTTCTTC
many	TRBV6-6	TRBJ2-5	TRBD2	CASSYSRLAAIETQYF	TGTGCCAGCAGTTATTCTCGACTAGCGGCGATAGAGACCCAGTACTTC
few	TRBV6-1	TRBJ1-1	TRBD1	CASSFTGASTEAFF	TGTGCCAGCAGTTTTACAGGGGCGAGCACTGAAGCTTTCTTT
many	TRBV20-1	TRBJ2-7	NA	CSAPDLDRAYEQYF	TGCAGTGCTCCCGACCTAGACAGAGCCTACGAGCAGTACTTC
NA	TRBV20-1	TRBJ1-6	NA	CSAQPRSRSPLHF	TGCAGTGCCCAACCGAGGAGTCGGTCACCCCTCCACTTT
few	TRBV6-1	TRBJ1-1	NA	CASKGSVTEAFF	TGTGCCAGCAAGGGGTCGGTGACTGAAGCTTTCTTT
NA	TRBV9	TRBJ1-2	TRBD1	CVSSIGQGKGYTF	TGTGTCAGCAGCATAGGACAGGGGAAAGGCTACACCTTC
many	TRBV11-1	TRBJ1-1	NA	CASSLSVRDEAFF	TGTGCCAGCAGCTTATCGGTCAGGGATGAAGCTTTCTTT
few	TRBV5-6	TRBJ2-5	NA	CASSFGQRKETQYF	TGTGCCAGCAGCTTCGGTCAGAGGAAAGAGACCCAGTACTTC
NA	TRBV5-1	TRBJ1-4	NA	CASSEGPNEKLFF	TGCGCCAGCAGCGAGGGACCTAATGAAAAACTGTTTTTT
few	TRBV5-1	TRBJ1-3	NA	CASSSPDFSSGNTIYF	TGCGCCAGCAGCTCCCCGGACTTCTCCTCTGGAAACACCATATATTTT
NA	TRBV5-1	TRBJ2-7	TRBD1	CASSSYRGRFDEQYF	TGCGCCAGCAGCTCATACAGGGGTAGATTCGACGAGCAGTACTTC
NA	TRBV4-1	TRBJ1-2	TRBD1	CASRPTGYDNGYTF	TGCGCCAGCAGACCGACAGGGTATGATAATGGCTACACCTTC
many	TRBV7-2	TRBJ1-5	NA	CASSFTGGQPQHF	TGTGCCAGCAGCTTTACAGGCGGTCAGCCCCAGCATTTT
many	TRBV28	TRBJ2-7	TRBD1	CASSSLGQGVPYEQYF	TGTGCCAGCAGTTCCTTGGGACAGGGGGTACCCTACGAGCAGTACTTC
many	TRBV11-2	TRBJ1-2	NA	CASSLVVADYGYTF	TGTGCCAGCAGCTTAGTGGTGGCAGACTATGGCTACACCTTC
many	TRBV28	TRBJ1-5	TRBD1	CASSFNRGRQPQHF	TGTGCCAGCAGTTTCAACAGGGGGCGTCAGCCCCAGCATTTT
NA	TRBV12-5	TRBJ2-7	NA	CASGPYRAYEQYF	TGTGCTAGTGGACCCTACAGGGCCTACGAGCAGTACTTC
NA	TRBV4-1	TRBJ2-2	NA	CASSVGEGRGTGELFF	TGCGCCAGCAGCGTCGGTGAGGGGCGCGGCACCGGGGAGCTGTTTTTT
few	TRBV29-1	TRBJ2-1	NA	CSVESIGVDLREFF	TGCAGCGTTGAAAGTATTGGTGTTGACCTGAGGGAGTTCTTC
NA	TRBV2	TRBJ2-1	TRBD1	CASSEGQGAGNEQFF	TGTGCCAGCAGTGAAGGACAGGGGGCTGGGAATGAGCAGTTCTTC
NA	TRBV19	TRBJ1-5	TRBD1	CASTQDRVRNQPQHF	TGTGCCAGTACTCAGGACAGGGTACGCAATCAGCCCCAGCATTTT
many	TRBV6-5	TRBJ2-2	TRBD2	CASSYSESGGANTGELFF	TGTGCCAGCAGTTACTCGGAAAGCGGGGGGGCGAACACCGGGGAGCTGTTTTTT
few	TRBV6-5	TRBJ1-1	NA	CASSYHTEAFF	TGTGCCAGCAGTTACCACACTGAAGCTTTCTTT
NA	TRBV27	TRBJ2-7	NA	CASSLRRLGHYEQYF	TGTGCCAGCAGTTTAAGACGGTTAGGTCACTACGAGCAGTACTTC
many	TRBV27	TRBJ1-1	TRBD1	CASSPPTGLSTEAFF	TGTGCCAGCAGTCCCCCGACAGGGTTAAGCACTGAAGCTTTCTTT
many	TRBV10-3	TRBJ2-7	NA	CAISDLREGHEQYF	TGTGCCATCAGTGACTTAAGGGAAGGCCACGAGCAGTACTTC
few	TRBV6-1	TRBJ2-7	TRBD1	CASILDRAYEQYF	TGTGCCAGCATTCTGGACAGGGCCTACGAGCAGTACTTC
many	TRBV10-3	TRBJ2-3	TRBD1	CAISEIWVTRRTGGPDTQYF	TGTGCCATCAGTGAAATCTGGGTGACTAGAAGGACAGGGGGACCAGATACGCAGTATTTT
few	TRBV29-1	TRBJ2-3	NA	CSVDRPRVDTQYF	TGCAGCGTTGACCGGCCAAGGGTTGATACGCAGTATTTT
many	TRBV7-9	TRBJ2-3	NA	CASSLRADSTDTQYF	TGTGCCAGCAGCTTAAGGGCGGATAGCACAGATACGCAGTATTTT
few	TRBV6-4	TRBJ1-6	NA	CASSDSHGNSPLHF	TGTGCCAGCAGTGACAGTCACGGTAATTCACCCCTCCACTTT
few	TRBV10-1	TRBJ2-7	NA	CASSERTVGEQYF	TGCGCCAGCAGTGAAAGGACAGTGGGTGAGCAGTACTTC
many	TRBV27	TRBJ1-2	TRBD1	CASSTNRGIFYGYTF	TGTGCCAGCAGTACCAACAGGGGGATCTTCTATGGCTACACCTTC
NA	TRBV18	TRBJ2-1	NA	CASSPGGSSYNERFF	TGTGCCAGCTCACCAGGGGGGAGCTCCTACAATGAGCGGTTCTTC
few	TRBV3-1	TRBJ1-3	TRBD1	CASYPGQGSGNTIYF	TGTGCCAGTTATCCGGGACAGGGATCTGGAAACACCATATATTTT
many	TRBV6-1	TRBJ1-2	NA	CASSEGTVSNYGYTF	TGTGCCAGCAGTGAAGGGACAGTTTCTAACTATGGCTACACCTTC
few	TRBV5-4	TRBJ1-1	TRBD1	CASSKRGGHTEAFF	TGTGCCAGCAGCAAAAGAGGGGGCCACACTGAAGCTTTCTTT
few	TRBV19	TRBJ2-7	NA	CASSPVGTEAYEQYF	TGTGCCAGTAGTCCCGTAGGGACCGAAGCCTACGAGCAGTACTTC
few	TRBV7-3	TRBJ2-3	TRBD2	CASSSGLAGVSDTQYF	TGTGCCAGCAGCTCCGGACTAGCGGGGGTTTCAGATACGCAGTATTTT
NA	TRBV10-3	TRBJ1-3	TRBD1	CATMGQGAYPYF	TGTGCCACCATGGGACAGGGGGCATACCCATATTTT
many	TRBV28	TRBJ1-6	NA	CASSPYPQARHSPLHF	TGTGCCAGCAGTCCCTACCCACAGGCCAGACATTCACCCCTCCACTTT
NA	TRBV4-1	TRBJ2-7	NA	CASSQEGSPRDYEQYF	TGCGCCAGCAGCCAAGAAGGGTCCCCGAGAGATTACGAGCAGTACTTC
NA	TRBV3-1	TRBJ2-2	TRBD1	CASSLVDRGPGELFF	TGTGCCAGCAGCCTTGTTGACAGGGGGCCCGGGGAGCTGTTTTTT